This T cell receptor (beta chain) was identified during a study of T cell changes during pregnancy in multiple sclerosis. V was clipped by 0 bases and J by 3 bases, with 12 bases between them. In germline, CDR1 is MGHRA, CDR2 YSYEKL. This CDR3 comprises 16 residues. The repertoire was sequenced with immunoSEQ multiplex PCR; TCRdb's copy has only in-frame clones and lacks some. The sample includes tens of thousands of clones, around 90% seen only once; the top ten take 1.4%. The receptor was derived from a female donor with multiple sclerosis, enrolled in a pregnancy study. The chain couples TRBV4-1 to TRBJ1-5, with D unclear. This specimen was peripheral blood, taken in the second trimester of pregnancy. CDR3 amino acids: CASSQDITAINQPQHF. Here the CDR3 DNA reads TGCGCCAGCAGCCAAGACATAACCGCGATCAATCAGCCCCAGCATTTT.